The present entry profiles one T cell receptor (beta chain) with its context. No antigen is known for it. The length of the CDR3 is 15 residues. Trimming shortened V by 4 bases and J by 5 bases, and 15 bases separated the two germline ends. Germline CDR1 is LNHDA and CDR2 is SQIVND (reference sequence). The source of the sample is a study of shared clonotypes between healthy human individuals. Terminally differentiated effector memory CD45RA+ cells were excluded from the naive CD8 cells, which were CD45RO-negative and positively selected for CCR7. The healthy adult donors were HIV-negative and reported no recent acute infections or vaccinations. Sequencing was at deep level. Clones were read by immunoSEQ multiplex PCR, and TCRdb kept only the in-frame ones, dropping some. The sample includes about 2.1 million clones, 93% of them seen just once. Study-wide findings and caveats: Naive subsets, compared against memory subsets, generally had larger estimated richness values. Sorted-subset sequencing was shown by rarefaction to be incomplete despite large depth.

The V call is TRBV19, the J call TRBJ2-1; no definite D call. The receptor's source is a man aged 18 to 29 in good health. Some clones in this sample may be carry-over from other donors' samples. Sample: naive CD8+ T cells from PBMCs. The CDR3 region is CASSNWLSKHNEQFF. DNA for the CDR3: TGTGCCAGTAGTAATTGGCTAAGCAAACACAATGAGCAGTTCTTC.